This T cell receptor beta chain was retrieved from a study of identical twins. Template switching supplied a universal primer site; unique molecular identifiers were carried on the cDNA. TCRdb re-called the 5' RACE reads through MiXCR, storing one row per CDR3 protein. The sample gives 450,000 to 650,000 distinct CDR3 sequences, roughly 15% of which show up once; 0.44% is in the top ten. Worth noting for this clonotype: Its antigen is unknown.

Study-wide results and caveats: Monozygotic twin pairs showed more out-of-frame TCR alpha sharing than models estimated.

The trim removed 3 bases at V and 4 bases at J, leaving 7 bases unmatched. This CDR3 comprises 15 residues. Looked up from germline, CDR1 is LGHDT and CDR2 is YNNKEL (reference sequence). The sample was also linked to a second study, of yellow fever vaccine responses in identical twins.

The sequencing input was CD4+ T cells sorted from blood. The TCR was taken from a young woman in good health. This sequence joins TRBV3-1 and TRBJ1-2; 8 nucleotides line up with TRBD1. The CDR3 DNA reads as TGTGCCAGCAGCCATCGATCAGGGGGCGTCTATGGCTACACCTTC. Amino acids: CASSHRSGGVYGYTF.